A single T cell receptor (beta chain) is shown here with its context. Antigen specificity is unknown. The germline gives CDR1 GTSNPN, CDR2 SVGIG (reference sequence). Trimming cost V 0 bases and J 0 bases, with 12 bases left between them. This CDR3 is 17 amino acids long. Each of the CD4+ naive, central memory, regulatory and stem cell-like memory populations was sorted via CD45RO/CCR7/CD25/CD127/CD95/CD27. Once sorted, every population was more than 95% pure. Of the isolated RNA, all was reverse transcribed, and so the sequenced material was expressed TCRB transcripts. TCRdb's copy holds only in-frame clones and misses some; the assay was immunoSEQ multiplex PCR. The repertoire holds hundreds of thousands of clones, with about a tenth as singletons. These data originate in a study of beta chain features in type 1 diabetes. General study points: The study found moderately but significantly shorter TCRB CDR3s in all four CD4+ subsets of Type 1 diabetes patients.

This chain connects TRBV30 to TRBJ1-6, with unresolved D. The sample comprised naive CD4+ T cells from blood. The TCR was taken from a man between 25 and 39 years old with type 1 diabetes. In DNA form, the CDR3 reads TGTGCCTGGAGTGTACCGGTGATAAGCTCCTATAATTCACCCCTCCACTTT. Protein: CAWSVPVISSYNSPLHF.